These 20 T cell receptor beta chains originate from one sample sequenced in a study of OX40 agonist ivuxolimab in advanced cancers. Libraries were prepared by immunoSEQ multiplex PCR; TCRdb keeps only in-frame clonotypes and omits some of them. The data show tens of thousands of clones, around 85% seen once. Sample: CD4+ or CD8+ T cells sorted from blood, taken in a trial of the OX40 agonist ivuxolimab. The origin of the receptors is an adult with an advanced solid tumor such as melanoma, head and neck, liver or kidney cancer.

V gene TRBV2 combines with J gene TRBJ1-2; maybe TRBD1 (5 bases). V was pared by 0 bases and J by 6 bases, with 11 bases between. The CDR3 contains 14 residues. The germline V gene has CDR1 SNHLY and CDR2 FYNNEI. The CDR3 loop is CASSEALQADGYTF. In DNA, the CDR3 is TGTGCCAGCAGTGAAGCGCTACAGGCTGATGGCTACACCTTC.

Only one count was recorded for this clone. The V and J genes are TRBV6-1 and TRBJ2-2; 10 bases align to TRBD2. Trimming removed 6 bases from V and 7 bases from J; junction bases left unmatched: 5. CDR1 MNHNS and CDR2 SASEGT come from the germline V gene. The CDR3 totals 14 residues. CDR3 protein: CASRSLAGNGELFF. The DNA for the CDR3 is TGTGCCAGCAGATCACTAGCGGGAAACGGGGAGCTGTTTTTT.

The rearrangement links TRBV28 to TRBJ1-5; no reliable D call. CDR1 is MDHEN and CDR2 is SYDVKM in the germline V gene. This CDR3 has 12 residues. Trimming removed 0 bases at V and 6 bases at J, with 3 bases between. The CDR3 sequence: CASSLWGQPQHF. CDR3 bases: TGTGCCAGCAGTTTATGGGGTCAGCCCCAGCATTTT. The full variable domain, with the rest looked up from reference TRBV28 and TRBJ1-5, is DVKVTQSSRYLVKRTGEKVFLECVQDMDHENMFWYRQDPGLGLRLIYFSYDVKMKEKGDIPEGYSVSREKKERFSLILESASTNQTSMYLCASSLWGQPQHFGDGTRLSIL.

V and J are TRBV28 and TRBJ2-7, with D unresolved. The V gene lost 4 bases and the J gene lost 2 bases, with 9 bases spanning the gap. The CDR3 covers 13 residues. Looked up from germline, CDR1 is MDHEN and CDR2 is SYDVKM. The CDR3 DNA follows: TGTGCCAGCAGTTATACTTCAACCTACGAGCAGTACTTC. This codes for CASSYTSTYEQYF.

The genes are TRBV7-2 and TRBJ2-7; 8 bases line up with TRBD2. This CDR3 has 15 amino acids. The V segment lost 1 base and the J segment 5 bases; nucleotides outside the gene matches: 7. Germline CDR1 SGHTA, CDR2 FQGNSA. As DNA, the CDR3 is TGTGCCAGCAGCTTAGTGCGCAGCGGGAGAGACGAGCAGTACTTC. Translation gives CASSLVRSGRDEQYF. The whole variable domain, remainder taken from reference TRBV7-2 and TRBJ2-7, is GAGVSQSPSNKVTEKGKDVELRCDPISGHTALYWYRQSLGQGLEFLIYFQGNSAPDKSGLPSDRFSAERTGGSVSTLTIQRTQQEDSAVYLCASSLVRSGRDEQYFGPGTRLTVT.

The genes are TRBV19 and TRBJ2-3, with 9 bases matching TRBD1. From germline, CDR1 is LNHDA and CDR2 SQIVND (reference sequence). This CDR3 spans 14 amino acids. V trimming: 6 bases; J trimming: 4 bases; junction bases outside the gene matches: 5. CDR3: CASSNRQGADTQYF. The CDR3 DNA is TGTGCCAGTAGCAACAGACAGGGGGCAGATACGCAGTATTTT.

V and J are TRBV21-1 and TRBJ2-5; the table's D gene call, TRBD2, was not cross checked with the DNA. TRBV21-1 represents a pseudogene. This CDR3 spans 15 amino acids. The CDR3: CASRGLAGRRETQYF. CDR3 coding DNA: TGTGCCAGCAGGGGACTAGCGGGAAGGAGGGAGACCCAGTACTTC.

This rearrangement joins TRBV6-1 to TRBJ2-1; D is undetermined. V was clipped by 2 bases and J by 5 bases, with 13 bases between them. Germline CDR1 and CDR2: MNHNS and SASEGT. CDR3 length equals 15 residues. CDR3 residues: CASSELTVRNNEQFF. For the CDR3, the DNA is TGTGCCAGCAGTGAACTTACAGTCAGGAACAATGAGCAGTTCTTC.

The chain recombines TRBV7-8 with TRBJ2-1; D gene unclear. The CDR3 consists of 14 residues. Trimming pared 1 base from V and 5 bases from J, leaving 9 bases between. In germline, CDR1 is SGHVS, CDR2 FQNEAQ. The CDR3 bases are TGTGCCAGCAGCTTAGGTCGTCGGGACAATGAGCAGTTCTTC. Protein sequence: CASSLGRRDNEQFF. The variable domain in full, completed from reference TRBV7-8 and TRBJ2-1, reads GAGVSQSPRYKVAKRGQDVALRCDPISGHVSLFWYQQALGQGPEFLTYFQNEAQLDKSGLPSDRFFAERPEGSVSTLKIQRTQQEDSAVYLCASSLGRRDNEQFFGPGTRLTVL.

J is TRBJ2-3 and V is TRBV29-1, with TRBD2 matching over 12 bases. The CDR3 consists of 14 residues. Germline V gene sequence: CDR1 SQVTM, CDR2 ANQGSEA. With V trimmed by 3 bases and J by 4 bases, 2 bases remained unmatched. CDR3 amino acids: CSVEGLAGADTQYF. The DNA for the CDR3 is TGCAGCGTTGAGGGACTAGCGGGTGCAGATACGCAGTATTTT.

The chain recombines TRBV19 with TRBJ1-1; D perhaps matches TRBD1 (6 bases). The V gene's germline CDR1 is LNHDA and CDR2 SQIVND (reference sequence). Trimming left V 4 bases short and J 7 bases short, with 10 bases between. The CDR3 is 12 residues long. The CDR3 loop is CASSTGAFEAFF. CDR3 in DNA: TGTGCCAGTAGTACGGGGGCCTTTGAAGCTTTCTTT.

This clone was counted a single time. The J gene is TRBJ2-3, the V gene TRBV6-5; the D is unclear. The CDR3 contains 11 residues. The V end lost 8 bases, the J end lost 6 bases, and 9 bases lay between the germline ends. Germline loops: CDR1 MNHEY, CDR2 SVGAGI. CDR3 DNA sequence: TGTGCCAGCCGTCTAGAGGATACGCAGTATTTT. It codes for CASRLEDTQYF.

The chain employs TRBV7-2 and TRBJ1-5; D may be TRBD1 (6 bases). V was trimmed by 5 bases and J by 5 bases, leaving 13 bases between them. CDR1 and CDR2 (germline): SGHTA, FQGNSA. There are 14 residues in the CDR3. CDR3 bases: TGTGCCAGCAGCCGCCTAGGGGGGGATCAGCCCCAGCATTTT. It translates to CASSRLGGDQPQHF.

The CDR3 coding sequence is TGTGCCAGCAGTTACTCGGGTTTGGTGAACACTGAAGCTTTCTTT. This codes for CASSYSGLVNTEAFF. V is TRBV6-5 and J is TRBJ1-1; D is unresolved. The CDR3 consists of 15 residues. V was cut by 0 bases and J by 0 bases, with 8 bases left in between. Per germline, CDR1 MNHEY and CDR2 SVGAGI.

The chain carries TRBV11-2 and TRBJ2-3, with unresolved D. Germline CDR1 SGHAT, CDR2 FQNNGV. The CDR3 runs 14 residues. V gave up 5 bases and J gave up 0 bases, with 9 bases separating them. In DNA, the CDR3 is TGTGCCAGCAGCCGATCTTGGAGCACAGATACGCAGTATTTT. Protein product: CASSRSWSTDTQYF.

The V gene is TRBV30, the J gene TRBJ2-5; possibly TRBD1 or TRBD2 for D (5 bases each). The CDR3 is 12 amino acids. V gave up 5 bases and J gave up 4 bases, with 11 bases separating them. Germline lookup yields CDR1 GTSNPN and CDR2 SVGIG (reference sequence). This CDR3 is CAWEPGRETQYF. As DNA, the CDR3 is TGTGCCTGGGAGCCAGGGAGAGAGACCCAGTACTTC.

V gene TRBV7-2 combines with J gene TRBJ1-1, with TRBD1 identical over 7 bases. Germline loops: CDR1 SGHTA, CDR2 FQGNSA. The CDR3 is made up of 13 amino acids. V was pared by 5 bases and J by 3 bases, with 3 bases of the junction left unmatched. The CDR3, as DNA: TGTGCCAGCAGCCAAACAGGGGACACTGAAGCTTTCTTT. Translating it yields CASSQTGDTEAFF.

The chain combines TRBV9 with TRBJ2-2, with 10 bases matching TRBD2. Germline V lookup: CDR1 SGDLS, CDR2 YYNGEE. J gave up 0 bases and V 4 bases, and 6 bases lay outside the gene matches. The CDR3 contains 17 residues. CDR3 protein: CASSFPLAGANTGELFF. In nucleotides, the CDR3 is TGTGCCAGCAGCTTTCCTCTAGCGGGGGCGAACACCGGGGAGCTGTTTTTT.

This chain connects TRBV19 to TRBJ2-1; the D call may be TRBD1 or TRBD2 (5 bases each). This CDR3 region has 14 residues. Trimming stripped 4 bases from V and 0 bases from J, with 7 bases between. Germline CDR1 and CDR2: LNHDA and SQIVND (reference sequence). The CDR3 DNA follows: TGTGCCAGTAGTACAGGGAGCTCCTACAATGAGCAGTTCTTC. Translated: CASSTGSSYNEQFF.

The chain is built from TRBV10-3 and TRBJ2-7, with D unclear. V was clipped by 10 bases and J by 3 bases, with 13 bases between them. The germline V gene has CDR1 ENHRY and CDR2 SYGVKD. The CDR3 is made up of 12 amino acids. CDR3 amino acids: CATSPEDYEQYF. In DNA form, the CDR3 reads TGTGCCACTAGTCCCGAAGACTACGAGCAGTACTTC.